This TCR beta chain was sequenced during a study of blood T cells in healthy people across ages. Study-wide context: Template switching retrieved approximately one barcoded beta molecule for each two T cells.

This clonotype showed up just once. The germline gene is not matched at one end of the junction; a read error may be the cause. Each sample yielded at least 6 micrograms of PBMC total RNA. Primed by a sample-barcoded 5' primer and a J-beta primer mix, a second PCR proceeded for about 7 to 12 cycles. TCRdb used MiXCR to reprocess the 5' RACE reads, holding one entry per CDR3 protein. The profile shows under 2,000,000 distinct CDR3 sequences, roughly 52% of them singletons. Germline values: CDR1 LGHDT, CDR2 YNNKEL (reference sequence). This CDR3 region has 15 residues. The TCR originated in a woman in her forties in good health. V is TRBV3-1 and J is TRBJ1-4; D is undetermined. Sequencing was carried out using blood. This CDR3 is CASSQDGTSKEKLFF. CDR3 sequence (DNA): TGTGCCAGCAGCCAAGACGGAACATCTAAGGAAAAACTGTTTTTT.